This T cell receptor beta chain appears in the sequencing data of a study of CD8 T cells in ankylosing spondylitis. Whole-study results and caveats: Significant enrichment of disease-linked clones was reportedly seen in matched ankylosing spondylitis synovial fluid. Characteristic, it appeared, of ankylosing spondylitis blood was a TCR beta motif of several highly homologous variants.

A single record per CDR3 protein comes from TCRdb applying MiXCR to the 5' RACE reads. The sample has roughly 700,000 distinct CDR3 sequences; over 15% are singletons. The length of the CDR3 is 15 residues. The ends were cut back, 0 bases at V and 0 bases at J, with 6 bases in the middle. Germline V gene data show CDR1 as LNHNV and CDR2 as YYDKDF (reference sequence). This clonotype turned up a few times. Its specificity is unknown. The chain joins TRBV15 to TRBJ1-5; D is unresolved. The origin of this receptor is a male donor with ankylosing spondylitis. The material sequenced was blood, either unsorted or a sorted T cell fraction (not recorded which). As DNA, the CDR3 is TGTGCCACCAGCAGAGACAAGCGTAGCAATCAGCCCCAGCATTTT. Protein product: CATSRDKRSNQPQHF.